This T cell receptor (beta chain) was retrieved from a study of T cell repertoires in cytomegalovirus infection. At the level of the study: Public TCR beta signatures provided an indication of both CMV infection and a matching HLA type.

Using its own MiXCR run on the reads, TCRdb lists one record per CDR3 protein. The data show 750,000 to 900,000 distinct CDR3 sequences, with 25% to 30% seen just once and 13% held by the top ten. This clonotype was observed a single time. Antigen: not known. The specimen was cultured CD8+ T cells from PBMCs, collected from culture after CMV antigen stimulation. The receptor was derived from a human donor in good health (CMV status not recorded). Some clones in this sample may be carry-over from other donors' samples.

CDR3 sequence (DNA): TGTGCCAGCAGTCTTGGGACTAGCGGGGGGGCTAGGGAGCAGTTCTTC. Translated, it gives CASSLGTSGGAREQFF. The rearrangement links TRBV27 to TRBJ2-1, with TRBD2 matching 16 bases. CDR3 length: 16 amino acids. Losses at the gene ends were 5 bases for V and 10 bases for J; bases not matched to a gene: 8. Germline CDR1 and CDR2: MNHEY and SMNVEV (reference sequence).